This entry concerns a single T cell receptor beta chain. Together with a sample-barcoded 5' primer, a J-beta primer mix was included in a second PCR lasting about 6 to 11 cycles. MiXCR, applied by TCRdb to the 5' RACE reads, yields one record per CDR3 protein. The table shows about 1,400,000 distinct CDR3 sequences, with 35% to 45% occurring only once. Germline V gene data show CDR1 as SGHRS and CDR2 as YFSETQ. CDR3 length: 15 residues. The V end was cut by 4 bases, the J end by 0 bases, with 12 bases between. The sample belongs to a study of blood T cells in healthy people across ages. This rearrangement joins TRBV5-1 to TRBJ2-3; a possible D gene is TRBD1 (5 bases). This clonotype was sampled from a young woman in good health. Sequences were obtained from blood. The CDR3 DNA is TGCGCCAGCAGCGCTGAGACAGCCAGCACAGATACGCAGTATTTT. Encoded protein: CASSAETASTDTQYF.